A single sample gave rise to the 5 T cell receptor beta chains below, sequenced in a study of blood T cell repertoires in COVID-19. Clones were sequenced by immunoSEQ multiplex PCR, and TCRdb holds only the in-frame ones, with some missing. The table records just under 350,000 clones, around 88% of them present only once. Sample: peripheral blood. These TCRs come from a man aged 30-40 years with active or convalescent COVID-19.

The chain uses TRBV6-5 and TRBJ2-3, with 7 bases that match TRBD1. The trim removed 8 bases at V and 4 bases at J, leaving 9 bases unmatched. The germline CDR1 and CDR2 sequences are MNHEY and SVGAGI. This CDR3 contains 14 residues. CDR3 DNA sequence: TGTGCCAGCCGATGGGGACAGCTCTCAGATACGCAGTATTTT. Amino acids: CASRWGQLSDTQYF.

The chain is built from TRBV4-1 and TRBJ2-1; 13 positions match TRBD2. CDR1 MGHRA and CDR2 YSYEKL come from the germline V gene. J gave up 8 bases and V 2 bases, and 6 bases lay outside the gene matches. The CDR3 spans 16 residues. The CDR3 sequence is CASSQLTSGRRDEQFF. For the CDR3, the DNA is TGCGCCAGCAGCCAACTGACTAGCGGGAGGCGTGATGAGCAGTTCTTC.

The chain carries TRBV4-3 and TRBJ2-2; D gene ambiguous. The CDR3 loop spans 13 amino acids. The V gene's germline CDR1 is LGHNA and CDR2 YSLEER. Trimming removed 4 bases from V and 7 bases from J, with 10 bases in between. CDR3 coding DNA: TGCGCCAGCAGCCTCAGCGCGTTCGGGGAGCTGTTTTTT. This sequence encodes CASSLSAFGELFF.

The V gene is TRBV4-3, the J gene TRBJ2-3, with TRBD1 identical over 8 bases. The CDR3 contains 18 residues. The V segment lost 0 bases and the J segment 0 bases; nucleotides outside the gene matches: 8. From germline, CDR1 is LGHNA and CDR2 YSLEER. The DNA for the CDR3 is TGCGCCAGCAGCCAAGATATTGGACAGGGCATTAGCACAGATACGCAGTATTTT. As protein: CASSQDIGQGISTDTQYF.

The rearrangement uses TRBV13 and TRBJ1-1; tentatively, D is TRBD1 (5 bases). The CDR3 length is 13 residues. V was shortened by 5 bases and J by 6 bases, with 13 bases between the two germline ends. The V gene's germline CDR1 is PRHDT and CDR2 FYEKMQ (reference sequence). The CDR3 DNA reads TGTGCCAGCAGCCCCGAAGGGGTGCCTGAAGCTTTCTTT. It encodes CASSPEGVPEAFF. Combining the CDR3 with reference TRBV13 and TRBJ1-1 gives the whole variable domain AAGVIQSPRHLIKEKRETATLKCYPIPRHDTVYWYQQGPGQDPQFLISFYEKMQSDKGSIPDRFSAQQFSDYHSELNMSSLELGDSALYFCASSPEGVPEAFFGQGTRLTVV.